Listed here are 25 T cell receptor beta chains from one sample, sequenced in a study of blood T cell repertoires in COVID-19 (dated by TCRdb to about 2020). The library relied on the immunoSEQ multiplex PCR assay. Imported from immuneACCESS, the table was reduced by TCRdb to in-frame sequences with V and J called. These copies leave out some clones; in studies compared against another copy, an unresolved V gene accounts for under half, and the cause of the remainder is not known. For this sample there are 200,000 to 250,000 clones; nearly 85% appear just once. The top ten clones comprise roughly 5.5% of the sample. Specimen: peripheral blood. All receptors come from a human donor in a cohort sampled during active COVID-19.

The chain uses TRBV6-5 and TRBJ1-1; the D is unclear. Trimming stripped 6 bases from V and 2 bases from J, with 10 bases between. The germline V gene encodes CDR1 MNHEY and CDR2 SVGAGI. CDR3 length equals 13 residues. The CDR3: CASSKRGNTEAFF. CDR3 DNA: TGTGCCAGCAGCAAACGCGGAAACACTGAAGCTTTCTTT.

This chain joins TRBV7-6 and TRBJ2-5; 9 bases map to TRBD1. After removal of 4 bases from V and 5 bases from J, the junction contained 8 bases not matched to a gene. The CDR3 runs to 15 residues. The germline CDR1 and CDR2 sequences are SGHVS and FNYEAQ. The CDR3 bases are TGTGCCAGCAGCTCCCAAACAGGGGGCCACGAGACCCAGTACTTC. Translation gives CASSSQTGGHETQYF.

This chain connects TRBV5-1 to TRBJ2-3; weak D call: TRBD2 (5 bases). The V gene's germline CDR1 is SGHRS and CDR2 YFSETQ. Between the trimmed V and J ends, which lost 0 bases and 4 bases, there was a span of 6 bases. This CDR3 contains 13 residues. Here the CDR3 DNA reads TGCGCCAGCAGCTTGGTGGAGGCAGATACGCAGTATTTT. Its protein product is CASSLVEADTQYF. Using reference TRBV5-1 and TRBJ2-3 for the parts outside the CDR3, the full variable domain is KAGVTQTPRYLIKTRGQQVTLSCSPISGHRSVSWYQQTPGQGLQFLFEYFSETQRNKGNFPGRFSGRQFSNSRSEMNVSTLELGDSALYLCASSLVEADTQYFGPGTRLTVL.

The chain employs TRBV18 and TRBJ1-6; D is undetermined. This CDR3 comprises 16 residues. The V and J ends lost 4 bases and 0 bases respectively, with 10 bases between them. Germline values: CDR1 KGHSH, CDR2 LQKENI. The CDR3, as DNA: TGTGCCAGCTCACTATCACAAAGCTCCTATAATTCACCCCTCCACTTT. Encoded protein: CASSLSQSSYNSPLHF.

The V gene is TRBV11-2, the J gene TRBJ2-5, with TRBD2 as a possible D gene (5 bases). The V gene's germline CDR1 is SGHAT and CDR2 FQNNGV. V was pared by 8 bases and J by 5 bases, with 12 bases between. The CDR3 loop spans 12 amino acids. The CDR3 reads CASHLERETQYF. The DNA for the CDR3 is TGTGCCAGCCACCTGGAGCGGGAGACCCAGTACTTC.

The chain joins TRBV5-4 to TRBJ2-1, with 8 nucleotides matching TRBD2. The trim removed 6 bases at V and 7 bases at J, leaving 9 bases unmatched. Germline CDR1 reads SGHNT; CDR2 reads YYREEE (reference sequence). This CDR3 is 14 amino acids long. The CDR3 nucleotides read TGTGCCAGCACCGACGGGGGGGGTAGGAATGAGCAGTTCTTC. It encodes CASTDGGGRNEQFF.

Points on this clone: The sample has other DNA sequences that encode this CDR3 too. CDR3 region: CAISESTDTEAFF. The DNA of the CDR3 is TGTGCCATCAGTGAGTCGACAGACACTGAAGCTTTCTTT. The rearrangement joins TRBV10-3 to TRBJ1-1, with D possibly matching TRBD1 (5 bases). The CDR3 has 13 amino acids. Trimming cost V 0 bases and J 3 bases, with 5 bases left between them. Germline assignment: CDR1 ENHRY and CDR2 SYGVKD.

This rearrangement joins TRBV6-6 to TRBJ2-2; TRBD2 might be the D (5 bases). Per germline, CDR1 MNHNY and CDR2 SVGAGI (reference sequence). The CDR3 covers 14 residues. Trimming pared 2 bases from V and 5 bases from J, leaving 9 bases between. CDR3 nucleotides: TGTGCCAGCAGTTACGCGGAGGCTACCGGGGAGCTGTTTTTT. This translates into CASSYAEATGELFF.

This clone came up a few times. V usage is TRBV2 and J usage is TRBJ1-1, with 7 nucleotides matching TRBD1. V was pared by 2 bases and J by 1 base, with 4 bases of the junction left unmatched. Germline CDR1 SNHLY, CDR2 FYNNEI. The CDR3 is made up of 15 amino acids. The DNA for the CDR3 is TGTGCCAGCAGTGAACTAGGGGGCCAGAACACTGAAGCTTTCTTT. As protein: CASSELGGQNTEAFF.

This chain connects TRBV11-2 to TRBJ2-2; 10 bases map to TRBD2. With V trimmed by 4 bases and J by 6 bases, 8 bases remained unmatched. This CDR3 region has 16 residues. Germline assignment: CDR1 SGHAT and CDR2 FQNNGV. The CDR3 sequence is CASSSTTSGQAGELFF. In DNA, the CDR3 is TGTGCCAGCAGCTCTACGACTAGCGGGCAGGCCGGGGAGCTGTTTTTT.

This chain uses TRBV24-1 with TRBJ2-1; D is perhaps TRBD2 (6 bases). There are 13 residues in the CDR3. Deletions cut 6 bases from V and 8 bases from J, with 13 bases between. Germline assignment: CDR1 KGHDR and CDR2 SFDVKD. In DNA, the CDR3 is TGTGCCACCAGTCGTCTAGCGTTCGATGAGCAGTTCTTC. Its protein is CATSRLAFDEQFF.

The chain recombines TRBV7-2 with TRBJ2-3; unclear D gene. CDR1 is SGHTA and CDR2 is FQGNSA in the germline V gene. The CDR3 is 12 amino acids. V lost 5 bases and J 0 bases, leaving 3 bases between the germline ends. The CDR3 nucleotides are TGTGCCAGCAGCCTAAGCACAGATACGCAGTATTTT. Translated: CASSLSTDTQYF.

The chain employs TRBV9 and TRBJ2-2; D is perhaps TRBD2 (5 bases). Germline V gene sequence: CDR1 SGDLS, CDR2 YYNGEE. The CDR3 has 16 amino acids. V was cut by 0 bases and J by 1 base, with 10 bases left in between. CDR3 nucleotide sequence: TGTGCCAGCAGCGTAGTTAGCGCTGAGAACACCGGGGAGCTGTTTTTT. Protein: CASSVVSAENTGELFF.

This chain uses TRBV27 with TRBJ1-5; the match to TRBD1 covers 7 bases. The CDR3 is 13 residues long. V was clipped by 6 bases and J by 10 bases; unmatched bases: 9. Germline CDR1 and CDR2: MNHEY and SMNVEV (reference sequence). The CDR3: CASSPNSGGPQHF. DNA for the CDR3: TGTGCCAGCAGCCCTAATTCAGGGGGACCCCAGCATTTT.

The V call is TRBV7-2, the J call TRBJ2-1; D not resolved. Trimming stripped 5 bases from V and 12 bases from J, with 14 bases between. The CDR3 is 12 residues long. The germline V gene has CDR1 SGHTA and CDR2 FQGNSA. CDR3 in DNA: TGTGCCAGCAGCGTCCCCGGGTTTGGGCAGTTCTTC. The encoded protein is CASSVPGFGQFF.

The table lists this clone with many counts. The J gene is TRBJ2-1, the V gene TRBV11-2, with TRBD2 identical over 12 bases. The CDR3 totals 15 residues. Germline CDR1 reads SGHAT; CDR2 reads FQNNGV. Trimming cost V 4 bases and J 10 bases; bases outside gene matches: 8. DNA of the CDR3: TGTGCCAGCAGCTGGGGACTAGCGGGTGCTCTGGAGCAGTTCTTC. This sequence encodes CASSWGLAGALEQFF.

This chain connects TRBV5-1 to TRBJ2-1; TRBD2 agrees at 10 bases. The CDR3 runs to 14 residues. V lost 6 bases and J lost 4; bases outside the gene matches: 4. Germline V lookup: CDR1 SGHRS, CDR2 YFSETQ. This CDR3 reads CASTSAGGYNEQFF. DNA of the CDR3: TGCGCCAGCACCTCAGCGGGAGGGTACAATGAGCAGTTCTTC.

The rearrangement uses TRBV5-6 and TRBJ2-3; 9 positions agree with TRBD1. There are 14 residues in the CDR3. Germline V lookup: CDR1 SGHDT, CDR2 YYEEEE. The V gene end was trimmed by 3 bases and the J gene end by 4 bases; junction bases not matched to a gene: 3. CDR3: CASSWGQGADTQYF. CDR3 sequence (DNA): TGTGCCAGCAGCTGGGGACAGGGAGCAGATACGCAGTATTTT.

V is TRBV7-2 and J is TRBJ1-1, with TRBD1 identical over 8 bases. With V trimmed by 6 bases and J by 4 bases, 10 bases remained unmatched. Germline assignment: CDR1 SGHTA and CDR2 FQGNSA. The CDR3 spans 15 residues. The CDR3 bases are TGTGCCAGCAGGAAGATGGACAGGGCGGGCACTGAAGCTTTCTTT. This sequence encodes CASRKMDRAGTEAFF.

The chain combines TRBV11-3 with TRBJ2-1; D may be TRBD1 (6 bases). Trimming cost V 1 base and J 5 bases, with 9 bases left between them. Germline lookup yields CDR1 SGHNT and CDR2 YENEEA. The CDR3 extends over 14 amino acids. The CDR3 DNA reads as TGTGCCAGCAGCTTAGGGGGACACAACAATGAGCAGTTCTTC. Its translation is CASSLGGHNNEQFF.

This clone appeared once. Compared with germline, one end of the junction differs, possibly owing to a read error. V is TRBV10-3 and J is TRBJ1-2; D remains ambiguous. This CDR3 spans 11 amino acids. CDR1 is ENHRY and CDR2 is SYGVKD in the germline V gene. The CDR3 here is CAISSGRTGYF. The CDR3 coding sequence is TGTGCCATCAGCTCGGGGAGAACCGGTTACTTC.

This clone was observed a handful of times. This rearrangement joins TRBV4-2 to TRBJ1-4; 7 bases map to TRBD1. The CDR3 has 13 residues. The germline V gene has CDR1 LGHNA and CDR2 YNFKEQ. Trimming at V came to 2 bases and at J to 8 bases, leaving 2 bases not matched to a gene. This CDR3 is CASSQSGQEKLFF. The CDR3 nucleotides read TGTGCCAGCAGCCAATCGGGACAGGAAAAACTGTTTTTT.

V is TRBV10-3 and J is TRBJ1-1; a possible D gene is TRBD1 (6 bases). This CDR3 comprises 12 residues. Germline CDR1 reads ENHRY; CDR2 reads SYGVKD. The CDR3 loop reads CASGAGITEAFF. For the CDR3, the DNA is TGTGCATCAGGGGCAGGGATAACTGAAGCTTTCTTT.

This chain links TRBV7-9 with TRBJ1-4; TRBD1 is a possible D gene (6 bases). Trimming pared 1 base from V and 6 bases from J, leaving 18 bases between. Germline CDR1 SEHNR, CDR2 FQNEAQ (reference sequence). The CDR3 runs to 17 residues. CDR3 nucleotide sequence: TGTGCCAGCAGCTTAGGGTCACAGGGCCTATCTTATGAAAAACTGTTTTTT. Translation gives CASSLGSQGLSYEKLFF.

This clone was seen a handful of times. This sequence joins TRBV27 and TRBJ1-6; D is perhaps TRBD1 (6 bases). Germline-derived CDR1 and CDR2 are MNHEY and SMNVEV (reference sequence). The CDR3 runs to 13 residues. With 8 bases removed from V and 7 bases from J, the gap between germline ends came to 12 bases. The CDR3 here is CASWGHPNSPLHF. The CDR3 DNA reads as TGTGCCAGCTGGGGACATCCAAATTCACCCCTCCACTTT.